This T cell receptor beta chain was retrieved from a study of metastatic and nonmetastatic thyroid tumors. Whole-study context: Repertoires were compared across blood and tumor or nodule tissue from malignant and benign thyroid patients.

Study processing details: A papillary thyroid cancer distant-metastasis classifier was built from CDR3 differences across clinicopathological groups. With MiXCR, TCRdb called clones anew from the PCR reads. Clone size and V and J calls follow TCRdb, not the original study. The sample carries around 12,000 clones, about 38% recorded once. Points on this clone: Its antigen is unidentified.

Nobody among the patients had been given any treatment before thyroid surgery. Study observations and caveats: Reported TCR beta diversity, measured in blood and tumor, was significantly higher for malignant thyroid tumors than for benign nodules.

The source of this sequence is a female donor with papillary thyroid cancer or a benign thyroid nodule (not recorded which). Some clones in this sample may be carry-over from other donors' samples. The specimen sequenced was tumor tissue.

This CDR3 reads CASSIVLGHSRETQYF. The CDR3, as DNA: TGTGCCAGTAGTATCGTGCTGGGACACTCTAGAGAGACCCAGTACTTC. This chain links TRBV19 with TRBJ2-5; D might be TRBD1 (6 bases). V lost 3 bases and J 4 bases, leaving 18 bases between the germline ends. The CDR3 has 16 amino acids. Germline V CDR1 and CDR2: LNHDA, SQIVND (reference sequence).